This TCR beta chain is drawn from a study of T-cell memory formation after mild COVID-19. Germline loops: CDR1 SGHDT, CDR2 YYEEEE. This CDR3 is built from 17 residues. V dropped 0 bases and J dropped 0 bases, with 13 bases sitting between them. From the 5' RACE reads, TCRdb called clonotypes with MiXCR, one entry per CDR3 protein. The sample contains some 190,000 distinct CDR3 sequences, 16% of which appear only once. This clonotype turned up a few times. Sequenced: PBMCs or a T cell subset sorted from them (not recorded which). The gene calls are TRBV5-6 and TRBJ1-3; D uncertain. The receptor was isolated from an adult woman who had mild COVID-19 (a few samples of this study predate the infection). Cell type and time point are not known. DNA for the CDR3: TGTGCCAGCAGCTTGGGCGCAGGCCGACTCTCTGGAAACACCATATATTTT. Its translation: CASSLGAGRLSGNTIYF.